The source of this T cell receptor (beta chain) is a study of blood T cell repertoires in COVID-19. The sample holds one count of this clone. Authors' analysis steps: Scientists estimated how many nucleated cells there were by amplifying reference gene primers. This table comes from immunoSEQ multiplex PCR, and its TCRdb copy is limited to in-frame clones, with some not included. The DNA gave D and trimming, while V, J and clone size come from that table. The sample records fewer than 350,000 clones, 80% to 95% being singletons. Patients from Seattle were sampled longitudinally, starting during active infection. The CDR3 covers 15 residues. Germline CDR1 MNHNS, CDR2 SASEGT. V dropped 3 bases and J dropped 6; count of bases not matched to a gene: 5.

This clonotype was obtained from a woman aged 25-40 years with COVID-19, enrolled during active disease. The V gene is TRBV6-1, the J gene TRBJ1-5; 10 bases fit TRBD1. Sequencing was performed on peripheral blood. The CDR3 spells CASSEQTGGLQPQHF. The CDR3 bases are TGTGCCAGCAGTGAGCAGACAGGGGGCCTTCAGCCCCAGCATTTT.